The 3 T cell receptor beta chains below all came from one sample that was sequenced in a study of blood T cell repertoires in COVID-19. Clones were sequenced by immunoSEQ multiplex PCR, and TCRdb holds only the in-frame ones, with some missing. The sample lists more than 95,000 clones; about 90% were seen once. The sequenced sample consisted of peripheral blood. These receptor sequences come from a human donor in a cohort sampled during active COVID-19.

The chain couples TRBV19 to TRBJ1-1; D is possibly TRBD1 (5 bases). V was cut by 5 bases and J by 4 bases, with 8 bases left in between. CDR1 is LNHDA, CDR2 SQIVND, per germline (reference sequence). The length of the CDR3 is 12 residues. This chain's CDR3 is CASSVDTTEAFF. For the CDR3, the DNA is TGTGCCAGTAGTGTGGACACCACTGAAGCTTTCTTT.

This chain joins TRBV2 and TRBJ2-5, with TRBD2 identical over 7 bases. The junction had 7 bases not matched to a gene; V was cut back by 9 bases and J by 6 bases. The CDR3 runs to 12 residues. Germline V lookup: CDR1 SNHLY, CDR2 FYNNEI. For the CDR3, the DNA is TGTGCCAGTGGGGGGGGTGGACAGACCCAGTACTTC. Protein product: CASGGGGQTQYF. Combining the CDR3 with reference TRBV2 and TRBJ2-5 gives the whole variable domain EPEVTQTPSHQVTQMGQEVILRCVPISNHLYFYWYRQILGQKVEFLVSFYNNEISEKSEIFDDQFSVERPDGSNFTLKIRSTKLEDSAMYFCASGGGGQTQYFGPGTRLLVL.

This chain connects TRBV30 to TRBJ1-5, with 10 bases identical to TRBD1. The J segment lost 6 bases and the V segment lost 2 bases, leaving 7 bases of the junction unmatched. Germline V gives CDR1 GTSNPN, CDR2 SVGIG (reference sequence). This CDR3 contains 15 residues. The CDR3 DNA follows: TGTGCCTGGAGTTGGGGACAGGGGTTGGGTCAGCCCCAGCATTTT. Translated: CAWSWGQGLGQPQHF.